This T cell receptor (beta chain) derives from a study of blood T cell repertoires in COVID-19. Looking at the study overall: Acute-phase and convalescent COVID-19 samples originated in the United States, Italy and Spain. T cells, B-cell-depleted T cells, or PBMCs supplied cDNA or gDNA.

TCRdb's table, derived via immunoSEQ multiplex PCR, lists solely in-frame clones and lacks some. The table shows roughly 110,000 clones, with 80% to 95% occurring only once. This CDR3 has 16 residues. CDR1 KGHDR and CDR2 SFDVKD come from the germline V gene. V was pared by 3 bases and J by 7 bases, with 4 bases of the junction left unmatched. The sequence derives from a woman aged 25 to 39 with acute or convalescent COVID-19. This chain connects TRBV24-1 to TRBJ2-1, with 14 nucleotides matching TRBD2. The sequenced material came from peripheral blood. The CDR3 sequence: CATSDGLAGGSNEQFF. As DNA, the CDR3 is TGTGCCACCAGTGATGGACTAGCGGGAGGTTCTAATGAGCAGTTCTTC.